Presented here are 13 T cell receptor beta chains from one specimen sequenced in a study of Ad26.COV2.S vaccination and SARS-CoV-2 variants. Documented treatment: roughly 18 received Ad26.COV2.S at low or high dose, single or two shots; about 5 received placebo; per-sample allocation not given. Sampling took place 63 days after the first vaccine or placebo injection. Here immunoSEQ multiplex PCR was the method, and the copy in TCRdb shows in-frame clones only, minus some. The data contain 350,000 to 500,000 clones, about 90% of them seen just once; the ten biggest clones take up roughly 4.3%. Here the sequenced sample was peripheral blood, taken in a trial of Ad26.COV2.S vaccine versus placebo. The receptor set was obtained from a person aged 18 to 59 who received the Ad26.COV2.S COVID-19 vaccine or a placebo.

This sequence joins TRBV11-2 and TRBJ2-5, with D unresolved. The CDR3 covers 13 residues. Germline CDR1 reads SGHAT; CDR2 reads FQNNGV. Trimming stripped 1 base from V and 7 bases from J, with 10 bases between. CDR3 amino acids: CASSLGVVGTQYF. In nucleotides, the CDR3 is TGTGCCAGCAGCTTAGGGGTTGTGGGGACCCAGTACTTC.

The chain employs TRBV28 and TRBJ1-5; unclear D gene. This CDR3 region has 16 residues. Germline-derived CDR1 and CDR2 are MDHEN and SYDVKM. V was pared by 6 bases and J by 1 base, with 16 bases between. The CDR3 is CASRSSDGASNQPQHF. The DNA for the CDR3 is TGTGCCAGCAGATCCTCTGACGGTGCCAGCAATCAGCCCCAGCATTTT.

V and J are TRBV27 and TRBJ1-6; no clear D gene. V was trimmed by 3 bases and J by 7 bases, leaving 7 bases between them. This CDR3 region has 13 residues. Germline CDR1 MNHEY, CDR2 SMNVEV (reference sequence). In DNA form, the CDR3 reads TGTGCCAGCAGTTTGAATCGGAATTCACCCCTCCACTTT. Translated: CASSLNRNSPLHF.

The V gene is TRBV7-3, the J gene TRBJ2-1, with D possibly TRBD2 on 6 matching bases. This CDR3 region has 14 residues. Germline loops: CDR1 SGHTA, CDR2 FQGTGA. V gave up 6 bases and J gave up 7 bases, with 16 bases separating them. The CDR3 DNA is TGTGCCAGCAGTTCTGGAATTCGGGGGAATGAGCAGTTCTTC. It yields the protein CASSSGIRGNEQFF.

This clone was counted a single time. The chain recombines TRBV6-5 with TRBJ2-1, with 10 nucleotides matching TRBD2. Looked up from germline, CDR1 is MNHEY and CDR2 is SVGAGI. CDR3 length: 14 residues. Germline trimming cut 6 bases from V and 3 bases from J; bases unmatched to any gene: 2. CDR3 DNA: TGTGCCAGCAGGATAGCGGGAGGCTACAATGAGCAGTTCTTC. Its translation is CASRIAGGYNEQFF.

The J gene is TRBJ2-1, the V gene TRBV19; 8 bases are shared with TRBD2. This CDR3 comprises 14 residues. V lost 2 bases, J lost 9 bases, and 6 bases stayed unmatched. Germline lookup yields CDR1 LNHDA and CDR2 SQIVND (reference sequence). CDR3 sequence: CASSIKGLAGEQFF. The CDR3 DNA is TGTGCCAGTAGTATAAAGGGGCTAGCGGGTGAGCAGTTCTTC.

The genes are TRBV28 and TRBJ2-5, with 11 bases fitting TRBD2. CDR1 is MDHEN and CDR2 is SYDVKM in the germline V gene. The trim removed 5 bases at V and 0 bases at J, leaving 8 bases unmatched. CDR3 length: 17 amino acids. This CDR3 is CASSVVAGGNYQETQYF. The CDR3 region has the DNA TGTGCCAGCAGTGTAGTAGCGGGAGGGAATTACCAAGAGACCCAGTACTTC.

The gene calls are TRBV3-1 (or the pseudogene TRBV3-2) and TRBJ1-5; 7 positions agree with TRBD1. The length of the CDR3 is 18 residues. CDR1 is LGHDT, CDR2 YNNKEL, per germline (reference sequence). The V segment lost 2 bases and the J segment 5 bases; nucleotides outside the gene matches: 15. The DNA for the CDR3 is TGTGCCAGCAGCCAACTGCAAATAAACAGGGGAGGCGATCAGCCCCAGCATTTT. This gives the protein CASSQLQINRGGDQPQHF.

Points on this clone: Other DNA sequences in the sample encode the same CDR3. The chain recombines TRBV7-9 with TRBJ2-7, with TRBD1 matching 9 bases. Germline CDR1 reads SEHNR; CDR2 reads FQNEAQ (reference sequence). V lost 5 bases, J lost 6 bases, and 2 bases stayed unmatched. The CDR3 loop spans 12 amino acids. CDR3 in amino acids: CASSLTGGEQYF. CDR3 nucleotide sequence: TGTGCCAGCAGCCTGACAGGGGGCGAGCAGTACTTC.

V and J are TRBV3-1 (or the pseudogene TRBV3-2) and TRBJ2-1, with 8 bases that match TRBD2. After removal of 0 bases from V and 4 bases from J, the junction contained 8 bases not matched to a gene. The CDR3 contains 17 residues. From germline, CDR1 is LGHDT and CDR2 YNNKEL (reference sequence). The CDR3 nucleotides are TGTGCCAGCAGCCAAGATCAAGGGCGGGAGGAGTACAATGAGCAGTTCTTC. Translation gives CASSQDQGREEYNEQFF.

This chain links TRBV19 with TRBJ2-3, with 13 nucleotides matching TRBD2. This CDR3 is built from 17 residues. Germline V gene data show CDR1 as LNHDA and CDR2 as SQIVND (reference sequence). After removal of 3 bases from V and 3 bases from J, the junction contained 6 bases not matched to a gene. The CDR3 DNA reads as TGTGCCAGTAGTATCGGACTAGCGGGAGATATAACAGATACGCAGTATTTT. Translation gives CASSIGLAGDITDTQYF.

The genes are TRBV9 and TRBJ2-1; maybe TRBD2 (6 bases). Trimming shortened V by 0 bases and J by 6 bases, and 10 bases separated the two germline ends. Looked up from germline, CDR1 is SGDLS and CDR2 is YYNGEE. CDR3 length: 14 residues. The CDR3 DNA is TGTGCCAGCAGCGTAGCGCGGGACCGCAATGAGCAGTTCTTC. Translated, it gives CASSVARDRNEQFF.

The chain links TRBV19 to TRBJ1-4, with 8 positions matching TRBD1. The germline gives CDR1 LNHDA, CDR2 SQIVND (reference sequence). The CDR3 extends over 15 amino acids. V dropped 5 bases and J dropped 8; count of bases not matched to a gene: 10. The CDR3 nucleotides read TGTGCCAGTAGTTTAACCGGGACAGGTGGCGAAAAACTGTTTTTT. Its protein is CASSLTGTGGEKLFF.